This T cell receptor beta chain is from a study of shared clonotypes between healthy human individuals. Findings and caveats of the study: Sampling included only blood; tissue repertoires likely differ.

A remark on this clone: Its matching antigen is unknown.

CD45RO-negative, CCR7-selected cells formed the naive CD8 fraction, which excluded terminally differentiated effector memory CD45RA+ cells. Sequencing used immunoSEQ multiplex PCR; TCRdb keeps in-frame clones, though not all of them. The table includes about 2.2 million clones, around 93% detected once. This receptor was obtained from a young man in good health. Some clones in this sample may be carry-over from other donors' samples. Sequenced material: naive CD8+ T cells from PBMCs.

The chain's CDR3 is CASSHRVNTIYF. The CDR3 bases are TGTGCCAGCAGCCACAGGGTGAACACCATATATTTT. V and J are TRBV14 and TRBJ1-3; D is possibly TRBD1 (5 bases). V shed 3 bases and J shed 7 bases, with 7 bases lying between them. CDR3 size: 12 residues. CDR1 SGHDN and CDR2 FVKESK come from the germline V gene.